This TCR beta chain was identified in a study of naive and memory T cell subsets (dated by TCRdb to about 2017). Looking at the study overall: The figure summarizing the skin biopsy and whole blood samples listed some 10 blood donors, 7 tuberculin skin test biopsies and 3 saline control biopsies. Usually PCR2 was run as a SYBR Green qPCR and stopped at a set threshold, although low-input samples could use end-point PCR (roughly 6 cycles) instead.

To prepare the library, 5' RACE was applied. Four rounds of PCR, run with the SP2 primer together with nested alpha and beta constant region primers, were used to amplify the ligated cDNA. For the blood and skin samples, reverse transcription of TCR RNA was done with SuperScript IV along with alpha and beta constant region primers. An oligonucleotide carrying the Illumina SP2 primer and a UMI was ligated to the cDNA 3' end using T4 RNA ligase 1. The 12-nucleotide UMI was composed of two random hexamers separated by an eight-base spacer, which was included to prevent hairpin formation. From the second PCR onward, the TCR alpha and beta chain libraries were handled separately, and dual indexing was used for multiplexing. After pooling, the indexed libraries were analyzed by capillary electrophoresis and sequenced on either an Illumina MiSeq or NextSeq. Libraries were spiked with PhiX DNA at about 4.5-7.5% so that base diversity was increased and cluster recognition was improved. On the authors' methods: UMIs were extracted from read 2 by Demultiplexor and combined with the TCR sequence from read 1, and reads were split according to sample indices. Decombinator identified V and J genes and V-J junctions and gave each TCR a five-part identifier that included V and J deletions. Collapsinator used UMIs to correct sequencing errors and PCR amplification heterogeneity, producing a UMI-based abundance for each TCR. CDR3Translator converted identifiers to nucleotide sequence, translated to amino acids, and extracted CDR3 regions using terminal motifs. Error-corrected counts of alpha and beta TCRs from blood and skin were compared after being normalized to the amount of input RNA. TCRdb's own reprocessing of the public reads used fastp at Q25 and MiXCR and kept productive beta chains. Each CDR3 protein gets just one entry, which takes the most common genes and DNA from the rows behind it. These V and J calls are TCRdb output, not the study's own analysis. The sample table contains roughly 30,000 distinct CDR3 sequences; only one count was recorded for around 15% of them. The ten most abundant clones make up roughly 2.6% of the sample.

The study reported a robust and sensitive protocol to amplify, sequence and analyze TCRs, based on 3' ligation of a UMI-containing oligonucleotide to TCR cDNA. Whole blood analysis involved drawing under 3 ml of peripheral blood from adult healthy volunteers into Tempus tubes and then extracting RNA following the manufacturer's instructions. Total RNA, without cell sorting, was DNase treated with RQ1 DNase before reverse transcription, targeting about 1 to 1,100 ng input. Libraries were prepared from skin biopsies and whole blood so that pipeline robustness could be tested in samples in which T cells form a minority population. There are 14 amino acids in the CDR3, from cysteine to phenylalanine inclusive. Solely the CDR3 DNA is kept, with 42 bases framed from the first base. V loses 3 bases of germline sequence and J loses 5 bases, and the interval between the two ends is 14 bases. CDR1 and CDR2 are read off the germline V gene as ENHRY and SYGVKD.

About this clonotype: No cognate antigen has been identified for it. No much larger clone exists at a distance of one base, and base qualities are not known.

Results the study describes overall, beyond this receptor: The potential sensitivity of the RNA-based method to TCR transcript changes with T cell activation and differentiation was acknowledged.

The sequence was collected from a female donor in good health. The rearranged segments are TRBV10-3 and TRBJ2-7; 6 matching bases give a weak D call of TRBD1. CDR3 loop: CAISEPDRINEQYF. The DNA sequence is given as TGTGCCATCAGTGAACCAGACAGGATCAACGAGCAGTACTTC.